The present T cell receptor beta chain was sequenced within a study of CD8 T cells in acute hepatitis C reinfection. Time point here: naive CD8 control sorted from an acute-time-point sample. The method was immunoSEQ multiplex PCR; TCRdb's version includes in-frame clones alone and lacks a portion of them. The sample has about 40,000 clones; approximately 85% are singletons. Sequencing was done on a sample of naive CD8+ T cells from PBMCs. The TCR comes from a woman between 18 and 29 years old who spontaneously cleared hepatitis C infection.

CDR3 amino acids: CASSLFLTYGYTF. CDR3 in DNA: TGTGCCAGCAGCTTGTTTCTCACCTATGGCTACACCTTC. The genes are TRBV5-8 and TRBJ1-2; D is undetermined. The CDR3 contains 13 residues. The germline CDR1 and CDR2 sequences are SGHTS and YDEGEE. V lost 1 base and J lost 4, with 8 bases in between.